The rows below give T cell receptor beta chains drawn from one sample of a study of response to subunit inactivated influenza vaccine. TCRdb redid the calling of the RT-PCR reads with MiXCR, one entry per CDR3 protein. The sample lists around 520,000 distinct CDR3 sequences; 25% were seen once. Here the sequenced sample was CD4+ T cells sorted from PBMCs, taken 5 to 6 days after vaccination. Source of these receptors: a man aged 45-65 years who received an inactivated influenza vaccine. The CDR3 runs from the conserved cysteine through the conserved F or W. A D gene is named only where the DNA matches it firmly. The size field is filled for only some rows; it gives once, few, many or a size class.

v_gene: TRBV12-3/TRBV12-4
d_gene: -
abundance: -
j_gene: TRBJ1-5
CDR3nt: TGTGCCAGCAGTCGGACCCCAAGCAATCAGCCCCAGCTTTTT
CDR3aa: CASSRTPSNQPQLF

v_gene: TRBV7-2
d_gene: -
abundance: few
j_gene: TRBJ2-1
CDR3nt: TGTGCCAGCAGCTTACCCGTAGCCGTTACTTACAATGAGCAGTTCTTC
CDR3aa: CASSLPVAVTYNEQFF

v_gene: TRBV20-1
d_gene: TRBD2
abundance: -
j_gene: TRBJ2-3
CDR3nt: TGCAGTGCCCCTGGGACTATCGAAACAGATACGCAGTATTTT
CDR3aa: CSAPGTIETDTQYF

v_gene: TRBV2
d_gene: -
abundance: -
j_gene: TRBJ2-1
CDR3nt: TGTGCCAGCAACGGGGCTGGGATCGGCGGTGAGCAGTTCTTC
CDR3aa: CASNGAGIGGEQFF

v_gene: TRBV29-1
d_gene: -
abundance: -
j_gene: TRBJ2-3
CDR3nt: TGCAGCGTTCCGCCCCATGGGGGGACCGATACGCAGTATTTT
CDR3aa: CSVPPHGGTDTQYF

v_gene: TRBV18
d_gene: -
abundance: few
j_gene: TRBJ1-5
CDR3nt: TGTGCCAGCTCACCTCAGATGGACCAGCCCCAGCATTTT
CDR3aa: CASSPQMDQPQHF

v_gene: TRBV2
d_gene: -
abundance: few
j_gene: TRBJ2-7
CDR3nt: TGTGCCAGCAGTGAAGGCAGCTGGTGGCGCACAAACTACCAACCCTACGAGCAGTACTTC
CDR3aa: CASSEGSWWRTNYQPYEQYF

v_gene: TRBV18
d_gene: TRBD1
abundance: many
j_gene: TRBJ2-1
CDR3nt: TGTGCCAGCTCACGTCTACAGGGGGCTGGGTACAATGAGCAGTTCTTC
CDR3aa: CASSRLQGAGYNEQFF

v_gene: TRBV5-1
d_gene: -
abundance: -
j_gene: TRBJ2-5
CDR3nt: TGCGCCAGCAGGACCCGGGAACAAGAGACCCAGTACTTC
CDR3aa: CASRTREQETQYF

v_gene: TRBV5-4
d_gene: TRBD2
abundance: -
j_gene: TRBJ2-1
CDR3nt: TGTGCCAGCAGCTCCCCCTCGGGCGGGGGGTTCTACAATGAGCAGTTCTTC
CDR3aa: CASSSPSGGGFYNEQFF

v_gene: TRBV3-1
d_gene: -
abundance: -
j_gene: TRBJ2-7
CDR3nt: TGTGCCAGCAGCCAAGGCCAGCGGTACGAGCAGTACTTC
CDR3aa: CASSQGQRYEQYF

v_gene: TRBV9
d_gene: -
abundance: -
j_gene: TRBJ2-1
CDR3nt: TGTGCCAGCACTAAGAGGGGGATGTCCTACAATGAGCAGTTCTTC
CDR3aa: CASTKRGMSYNEQFF

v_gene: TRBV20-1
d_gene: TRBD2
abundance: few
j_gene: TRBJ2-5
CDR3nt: TGCAGTGCTCCGGGCGGCGGGGGACCCCAAGAGACCCAGTACTTC
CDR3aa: CSAPGGGGPQETQYF

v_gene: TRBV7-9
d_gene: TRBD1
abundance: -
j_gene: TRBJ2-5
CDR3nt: TGTGCCAGCAGCTTGGAGATTAACAGGGGTCGAGAGACCCAGTACTTC
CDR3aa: CASSLEINRGRETQYF

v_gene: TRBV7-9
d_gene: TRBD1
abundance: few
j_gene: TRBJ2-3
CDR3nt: TGTGCCAGCAGCGATCCAGACAGGGTCCCTACAGATACGCAGTATTTT
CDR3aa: CASSDPDRVPTDTQYF

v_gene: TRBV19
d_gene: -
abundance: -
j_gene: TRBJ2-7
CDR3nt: TGTGCCAGTGGTGTGAGCTCCTACGAGCAGTACTTC
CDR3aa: CASGVSSYEQYF

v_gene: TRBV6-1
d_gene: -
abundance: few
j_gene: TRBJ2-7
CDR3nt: TGTGCCAGCAGAGGACCGGGGGACCACGAGCAGTACTTC
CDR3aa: CASRGPGDHEQYF

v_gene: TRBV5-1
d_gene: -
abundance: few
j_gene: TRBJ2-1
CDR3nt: TGCGCCAGCAGCTTGCCCGGGGGTGAGCAGTTCTTC
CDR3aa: CASSLPGGEQFF

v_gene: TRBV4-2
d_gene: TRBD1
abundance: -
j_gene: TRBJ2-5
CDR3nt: TGTGCCAGCAGCCAACGACAGGGGTATGGAGAGACCCAGTACTTC
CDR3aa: CASSQRQGYGETQYF

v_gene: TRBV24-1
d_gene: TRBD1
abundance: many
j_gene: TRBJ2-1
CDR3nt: TGTGCCACCAGTGACCTTGCCCTGGGACAGGGGTTAGAGAATGAGCAGTTCTTC
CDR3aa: CATSDLALGQGLENEQFF

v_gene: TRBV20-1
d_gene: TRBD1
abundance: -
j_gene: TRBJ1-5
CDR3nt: TGCAGTGCTAGACTCCCAGGGGGCGTCAATCAGCCCCAGCATTTT
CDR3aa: CSARLPGGVNQPQHF

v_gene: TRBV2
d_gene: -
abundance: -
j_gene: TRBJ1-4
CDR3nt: TGTGCCAGCAGCGCCGCAGGGTTATCTAATGAAAAACTGTTTTTT
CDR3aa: CASSAAGLSNEKLFF

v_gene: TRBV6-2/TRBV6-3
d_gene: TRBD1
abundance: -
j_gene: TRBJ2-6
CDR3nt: TGTGCCAGCAGTTGGGCCCCGGGACAGGGCGGCTCTGGGGCCAACGTCCTGACTTTC
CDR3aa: CASSWAPGQGGSGANVLTF

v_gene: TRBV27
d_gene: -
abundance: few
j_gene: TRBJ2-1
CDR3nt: TGTGCCAGCAGCAAACAGGGAAGCAATGAGCAGTTCTTC
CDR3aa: CASSKQGSNEQFF

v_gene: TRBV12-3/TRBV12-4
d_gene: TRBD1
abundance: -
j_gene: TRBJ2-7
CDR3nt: TGTGCCAGCAGTTTACCTAGGGACAGGAGATTCTACGAGCAGTACTTC
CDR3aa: CASSLPRDRRFYEQYF

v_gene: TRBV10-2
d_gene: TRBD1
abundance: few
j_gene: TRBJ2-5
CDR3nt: TGCGCCAGCAGAGACAGGGGGACGTACCAAGAGACCCAGTACTTC
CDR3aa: CASRDRGTYQETQYF

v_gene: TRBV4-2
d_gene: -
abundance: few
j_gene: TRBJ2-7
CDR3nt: TGTGCCAGCAGCCAACCGACGAGGGGGAGATACGAGCAGTACTTC
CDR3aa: CASSQPTRGRYEQYF

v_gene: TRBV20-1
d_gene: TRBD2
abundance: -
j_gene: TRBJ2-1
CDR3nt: TGCAGTGCTACACTCCCGGTGGGAGCGGGAGTCTACAATGAGCAGTTCTTC
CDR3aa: CSATLPVGAGVYNEQFF

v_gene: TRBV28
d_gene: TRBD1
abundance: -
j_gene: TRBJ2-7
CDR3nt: TGTGCCAGCAGTCCCGGACAGGGGCTAACCGAGCAGTACTTC
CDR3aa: CASSPGQGLTEQYF